This T cell receptor beta chain was profiled in a study of T cells in Graves' hyperthyroidism and ophthalmopathy. Amplification of TCR beta CDR3 regions was performed using RNA transcripts as template. The HTBI primer set was used in a first-round RT-PCR of the TCR CDR3. TCRdb fed the multiplex PCR reads into MiXCR, producing one record per CDR3 protein. The table has roughly 500,000 distinct CDR3 sequences, over 45% seen once. Study-wide results and limits: Most clonotypes expanded in thyroid above 0.001 were likewise present in blood.

Comments on this clonotype: Its matching antigen is unknown.

The TCR was taken from an adult woman with Graves' disease, either hyperthyroidism or ophthalmopathy (not recorded which). The sequencing input was peripheral blood or thyroid tissue (not recorded which).

CDR3 sequence: CASSLGPLGQGLREQYF. CDR3 coding DNA: TGTGCCAGCAGCTTAGGTCCATTGGGACAGGGGTTACGGGAGCAGTACTTC. The chain employs TRBV7-8 and TRBJ2-7; 10 positions agree with TRBD1. The V and J ends lost 1 base and 7 bases, in that order; junction bases with no gene match: 13. CDR1 and CDR2 (germline): SGHVS, FQNEAQ. The CDR3 loop spans 17 amino acids.